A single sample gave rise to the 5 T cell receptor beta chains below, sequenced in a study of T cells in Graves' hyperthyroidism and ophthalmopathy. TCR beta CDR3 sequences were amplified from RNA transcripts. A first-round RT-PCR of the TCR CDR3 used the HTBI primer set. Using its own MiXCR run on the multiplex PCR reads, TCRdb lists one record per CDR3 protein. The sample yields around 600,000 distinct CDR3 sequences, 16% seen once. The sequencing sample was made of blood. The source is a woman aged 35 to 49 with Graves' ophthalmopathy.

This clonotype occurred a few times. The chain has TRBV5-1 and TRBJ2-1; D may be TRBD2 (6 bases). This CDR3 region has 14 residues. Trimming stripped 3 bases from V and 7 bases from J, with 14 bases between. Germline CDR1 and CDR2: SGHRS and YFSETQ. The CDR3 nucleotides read TGCGCCAGCAGCTCCGGGACTCCGGCGAATGAGCAGTTCTTC. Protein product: CASSSGTPANEQFF.

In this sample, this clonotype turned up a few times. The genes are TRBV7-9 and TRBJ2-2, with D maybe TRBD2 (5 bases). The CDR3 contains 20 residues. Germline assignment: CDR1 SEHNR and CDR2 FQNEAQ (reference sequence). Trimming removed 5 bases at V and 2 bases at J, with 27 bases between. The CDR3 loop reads CASSRPGSSTPKYNTGELFF. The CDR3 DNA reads TGTGCCAGCAGCCGACCCGGCTCTAGCACACCCAAGTACAACACCGGGGAGCTGTTTTTT.

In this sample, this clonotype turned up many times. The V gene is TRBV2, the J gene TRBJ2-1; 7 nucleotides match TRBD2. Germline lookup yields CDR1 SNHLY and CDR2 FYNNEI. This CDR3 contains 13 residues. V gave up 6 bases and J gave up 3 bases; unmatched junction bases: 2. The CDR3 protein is CASRRTSYNEQFF. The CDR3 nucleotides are TGTGCCAGCAGAAGGACTAGCTACAATGAGCAGTTCTTC.

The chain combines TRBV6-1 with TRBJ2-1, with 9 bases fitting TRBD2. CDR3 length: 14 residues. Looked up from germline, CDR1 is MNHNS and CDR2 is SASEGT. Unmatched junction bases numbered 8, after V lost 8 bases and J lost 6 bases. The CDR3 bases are TGTGCCAGCTCAGCTAGCGGGATTATCAATGAGCAGTTCTTC. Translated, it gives CASSASGIINEQFF.

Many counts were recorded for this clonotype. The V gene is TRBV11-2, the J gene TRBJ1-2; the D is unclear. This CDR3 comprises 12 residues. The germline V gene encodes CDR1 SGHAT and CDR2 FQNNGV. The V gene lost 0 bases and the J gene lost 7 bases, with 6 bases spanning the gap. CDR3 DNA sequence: TGTGCCAGCAGCTTAGACAGATCTGGCTACACCTTC. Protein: CASSLDRSGYTF. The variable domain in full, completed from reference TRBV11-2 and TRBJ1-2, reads EAGVAQSPRYKIIEKRQSVAFWCNPISGHATLYWYQQILGQGPKLLIQFQNNGVVDDSQLPKDRFSAERLKGVDSTLKIQPAKLEDSAVYLCASSLDRSGYTFGSGTRLTVV.